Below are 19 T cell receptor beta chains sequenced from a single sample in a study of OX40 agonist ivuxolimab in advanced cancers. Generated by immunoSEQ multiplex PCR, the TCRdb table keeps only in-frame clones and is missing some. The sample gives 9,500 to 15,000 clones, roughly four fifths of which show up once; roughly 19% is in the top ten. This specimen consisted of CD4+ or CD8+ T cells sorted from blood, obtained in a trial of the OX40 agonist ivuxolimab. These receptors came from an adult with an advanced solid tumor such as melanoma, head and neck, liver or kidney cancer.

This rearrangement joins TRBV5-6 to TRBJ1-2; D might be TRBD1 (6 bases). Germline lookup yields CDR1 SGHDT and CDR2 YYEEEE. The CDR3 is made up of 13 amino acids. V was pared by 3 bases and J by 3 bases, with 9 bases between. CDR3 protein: CASSYPGDYGYTF. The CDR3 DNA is TGTGCCAGCAGCTACCCAGGGGACTATGGCTACACCTTC.

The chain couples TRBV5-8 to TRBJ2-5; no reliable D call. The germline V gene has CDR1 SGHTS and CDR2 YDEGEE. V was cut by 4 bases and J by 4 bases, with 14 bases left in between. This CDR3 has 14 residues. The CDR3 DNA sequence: TGTGCCAGCAGCCCTCGACGGACCCTAGAGACCCAGTACTTC. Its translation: CASSPRRTLETQYF.

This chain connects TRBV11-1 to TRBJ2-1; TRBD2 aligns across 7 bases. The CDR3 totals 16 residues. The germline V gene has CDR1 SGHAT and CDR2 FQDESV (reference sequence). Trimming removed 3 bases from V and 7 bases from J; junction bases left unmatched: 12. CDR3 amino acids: CASSFGPRGRGNEQFF. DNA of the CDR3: TGTGCCAGCAGCTTTGGCCCCCGCGGGAGAGGGAATGAGCAGTTCTTC.

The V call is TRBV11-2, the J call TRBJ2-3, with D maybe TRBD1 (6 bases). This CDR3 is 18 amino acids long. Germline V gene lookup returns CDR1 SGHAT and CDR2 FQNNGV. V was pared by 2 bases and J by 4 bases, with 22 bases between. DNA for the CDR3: TGTGCCAGCAGCTTACCCAGGGGCCTTGTTGTTGGGGCAGATACGCAGTATTTT. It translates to CASSLPRGLVVGADTQYF.

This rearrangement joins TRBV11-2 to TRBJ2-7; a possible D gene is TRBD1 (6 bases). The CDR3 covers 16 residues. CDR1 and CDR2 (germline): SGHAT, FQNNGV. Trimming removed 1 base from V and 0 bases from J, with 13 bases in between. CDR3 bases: TGTGCCAGCAGCTTAGGAGAGGGGACATTCTCCTACGAGCAGTACTTC. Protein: CASSLGEGTFSYEQYF.

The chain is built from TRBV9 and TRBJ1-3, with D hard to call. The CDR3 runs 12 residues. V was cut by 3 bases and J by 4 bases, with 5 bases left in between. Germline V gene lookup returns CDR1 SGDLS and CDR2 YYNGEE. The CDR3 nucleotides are TGTGCCAGCAGCGATCAGGGAAACACCATATATTTT. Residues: CASSDQGNTIYF.

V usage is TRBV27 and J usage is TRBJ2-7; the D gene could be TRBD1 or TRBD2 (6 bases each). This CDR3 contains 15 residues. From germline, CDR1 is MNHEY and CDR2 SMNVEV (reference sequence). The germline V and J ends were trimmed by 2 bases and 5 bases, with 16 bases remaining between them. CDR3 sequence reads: CASSLRGETTHEQYF. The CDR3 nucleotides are TGTGCCAGCAGTTTAAGGGGGGAGACGACGCACGAGCAGTACTTC.

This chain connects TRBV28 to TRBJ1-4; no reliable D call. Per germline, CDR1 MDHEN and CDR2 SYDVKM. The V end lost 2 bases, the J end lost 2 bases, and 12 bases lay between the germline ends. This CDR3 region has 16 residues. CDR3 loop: CASSLAGGGTNEKLFF. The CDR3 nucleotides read TGTGCCAGCAGTTTAGCAGGCGGTGGGACTAATGAAAAACTGTTTTTT.

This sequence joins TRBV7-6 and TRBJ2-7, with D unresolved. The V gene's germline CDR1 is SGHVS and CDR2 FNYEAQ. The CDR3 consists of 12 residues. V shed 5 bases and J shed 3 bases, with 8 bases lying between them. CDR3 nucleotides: TGTGCCAGCAGCGACCCGGACTACGAGCAGTACTTC. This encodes CASSDPDYEQYF.

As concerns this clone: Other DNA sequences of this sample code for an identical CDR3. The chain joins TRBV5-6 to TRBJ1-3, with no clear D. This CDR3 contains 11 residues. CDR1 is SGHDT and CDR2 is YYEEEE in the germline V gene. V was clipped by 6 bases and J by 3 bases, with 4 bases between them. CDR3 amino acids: CASTGGNTIYF. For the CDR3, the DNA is TGTGCCAGCACGGGTGGAAACACCATATATTTT.

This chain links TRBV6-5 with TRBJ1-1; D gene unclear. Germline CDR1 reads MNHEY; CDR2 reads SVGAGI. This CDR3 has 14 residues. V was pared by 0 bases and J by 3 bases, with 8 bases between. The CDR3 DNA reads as TGTGCCAGCAGTTACTCTGTTCGCTACACTGAAGCTTTCTTT. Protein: CASSYSVRYTEAFF.

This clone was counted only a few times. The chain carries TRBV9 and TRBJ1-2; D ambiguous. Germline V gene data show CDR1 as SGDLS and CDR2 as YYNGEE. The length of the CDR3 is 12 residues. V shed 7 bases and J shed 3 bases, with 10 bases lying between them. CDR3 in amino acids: CASSDGDYGYTF. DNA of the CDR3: TGTGCCAGCTCCGACGGGGACTATGGCTACACCTTC.

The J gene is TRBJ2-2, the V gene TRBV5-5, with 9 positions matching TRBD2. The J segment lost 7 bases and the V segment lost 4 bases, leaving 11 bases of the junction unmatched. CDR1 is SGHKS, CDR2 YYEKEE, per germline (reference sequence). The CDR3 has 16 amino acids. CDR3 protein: CASSTGLGTSSGELFF. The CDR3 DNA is TGTGCCAGCAGCACTGGGCTCGGGACTAGCAGCGGGGAGCTGTTTTTT. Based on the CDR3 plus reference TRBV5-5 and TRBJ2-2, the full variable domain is DAGVTQSPTHLIKTRGQQVTLRCSPISGHKSVSWYQQVLGQGPQFIFQYYEKEERGRGNFPDRFSARQFPNYSSELNVNALLLGDSALYLCASSTGLGTSSGELFFGEGSRLTVL.

The CDR3 coding sequence is TGTGCCAGCAGCGTAGGGCGGGGGGGAATCGCAGATACGCAGTATTTT. Protein: CASSVGRGGIADTQYF. This rearrangement joins TRBV9 to TRBJ2-3, with TRBD2 identical over 9 bases. The V segment lost 0 bases and the J segment 4 bases; nucleotides outside the gene matches: 6. The CDR3 is made up of 16 amino acids. Germline V lookup: CDR1 SGDLS, CDR2 YYNGEE.

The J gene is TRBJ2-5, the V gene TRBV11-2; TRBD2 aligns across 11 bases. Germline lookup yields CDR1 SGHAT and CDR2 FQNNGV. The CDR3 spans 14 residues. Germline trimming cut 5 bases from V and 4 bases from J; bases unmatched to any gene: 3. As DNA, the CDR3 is TGTGCCAGCAGCCCTCTAGCGGGAGGAGAGACCCAGTACTTC. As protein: CASSPLAGGETQYF. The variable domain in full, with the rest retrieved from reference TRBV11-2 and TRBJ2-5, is EAGVAQSPRYKIIEKRQSVAFWCNPISGHATLYWYQQILGQGPKLLIQFQNNGVVDDSQLPKDRFSAERLKGVDSTLKIQPAKLEDSAVYLCASSPLAGGETQYFGPGTRLLVL.

The CDR3 DNA reads TGTGCCAGCAGTTTAAGTAGAACAGGACTAGTTAGGGATCGCTACGAGCAGTACTTC. Protein product: CASSLSRTGLVRDRYEQYF. The chain recombines TRBV28 with TRBJ2-7; 7 bases agree with TRBD2. V was pared by 2 bases and J by 3 bases, with 19 bases of the junction left unmatched. CDR3 length: 19 residues. Germline CDR1 reads MDHEN; CDR2 reads SYDVKM.

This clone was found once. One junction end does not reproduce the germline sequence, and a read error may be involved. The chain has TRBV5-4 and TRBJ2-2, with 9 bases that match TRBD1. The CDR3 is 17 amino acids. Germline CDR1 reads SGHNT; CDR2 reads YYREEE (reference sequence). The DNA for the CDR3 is TGTGCCAGCAGCCCGACCCCGGGACAGGGTGAACACCGGGGAGCTGTTTTT. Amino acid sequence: CASSPTPGQGEHRGAVF.

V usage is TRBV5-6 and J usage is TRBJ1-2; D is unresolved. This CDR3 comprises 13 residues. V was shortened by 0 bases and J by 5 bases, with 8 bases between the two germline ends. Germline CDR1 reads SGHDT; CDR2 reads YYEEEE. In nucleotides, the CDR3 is TGTGCCAGCAGCTTGGGGTTAGGATATGGCTACACCTTC. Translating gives CASSLGLGYGYTF.

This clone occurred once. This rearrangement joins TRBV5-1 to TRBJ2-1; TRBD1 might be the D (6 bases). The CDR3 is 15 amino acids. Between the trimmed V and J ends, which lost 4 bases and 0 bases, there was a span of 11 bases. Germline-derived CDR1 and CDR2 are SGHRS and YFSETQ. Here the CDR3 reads CASSPDSNSYNEQFF. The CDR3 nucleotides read TGCGCCAGCAGCCCGGACAGCAACTCCTACAATGAGCAGTTCTTC.